This T cell receptor (beta chain) was sequenced during a study of T cells in Graves' hyperthyroidism and ophthalmopathy. Study information: Peripheral blood draws took place at initial diagnosis, ahead of any treatment.

There are 14 residues in the CDR3. The germline V gene encodes CDR1 SEHNR and CDR2 FQNEAQ (reference sequence). PBMCs were sourced from more than 9 ml fresh peripheral blood. Study-wide findings and caveats: A model of 13 V-J pairs discriminated ophthalmopathy from stable hyperthyroidism.

For this clonotype: Its antigen remains unidentified. The junction and the germline gene differ at one end; a read error may be behind it.

TCR beta CDR3 sequences were amplified from RNA transcripts. The study used the HTBI primer set for a first-round RT-PCR of the TCR CDR3. TCRdb fed the multiplex PCR reads into MiXCR, producing one record per CDR3 protein. Among fewer than 500,000 distinct CDR3 sequences listed, less than 15% were seen once. Sequencing was carried out using blood. The chain employs TRBV7-9 and TRBJ2-5; D is unresolved. The receptor's source is a man between 25 and 39 years old with Graves' hyperthyroidism that later progressed to Graves' ophthalmopathy. The CDR3 region has the DNA TGTGCCAGCAGTCTCCCCCTGCCTCAAGAGGCCCAGTACTTC. This sequence encodes CASSLPLPQEAQYF.